The entry below describes one T cell receptor (beta chain). The assay was immunoSEQ multiplex PCR, and TCRdb's table has in-frame clones only and misses some. The sample lists about 54,000 clones, 95% to 97% occurring once. The entry originates in a study of control samples from healthy donors and cancer patients. In germline, CDR1 is SGHRS, CDR2 YFSETQ. The CDR3 consists of 16 residues. V was cut by 0 bases and J by 2 bases, with 13 bases left in between. This sequence joins TRBV5-1 and TRBJ2-3; no reliable D call. The source is a woman aged 25 to 39 in good health. Sequencing was carried out using blood. DNA of the CDR3: TGCGCCAGCAGCTTGGAAATGCCGTCCCCCACAGATACGCAGTATTTT. Residues: CASSLEMPSPTDTQYF.